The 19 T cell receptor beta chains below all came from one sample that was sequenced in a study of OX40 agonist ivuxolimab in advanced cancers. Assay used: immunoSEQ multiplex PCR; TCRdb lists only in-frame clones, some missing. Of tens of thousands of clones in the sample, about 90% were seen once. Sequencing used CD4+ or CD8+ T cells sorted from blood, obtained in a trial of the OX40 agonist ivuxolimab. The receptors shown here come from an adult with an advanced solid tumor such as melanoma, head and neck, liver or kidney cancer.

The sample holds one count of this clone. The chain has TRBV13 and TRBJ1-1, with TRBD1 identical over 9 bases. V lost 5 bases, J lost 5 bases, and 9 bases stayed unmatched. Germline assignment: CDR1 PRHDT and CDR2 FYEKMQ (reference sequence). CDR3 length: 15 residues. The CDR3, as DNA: TGTGCCAGCAGCACCCCGACAGGGGGTGAGACTGAAGCTTTCTTT. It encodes CASSTPTGGETEAFF.

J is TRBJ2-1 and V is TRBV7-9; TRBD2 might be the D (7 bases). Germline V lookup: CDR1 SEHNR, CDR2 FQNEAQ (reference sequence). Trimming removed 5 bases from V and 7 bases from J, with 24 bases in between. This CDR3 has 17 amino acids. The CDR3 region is CASSPTTWRGPTNEQFF. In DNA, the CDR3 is TGTGCCAGCAGCCCGACCACCTGGCGGGGGCCAACTAATGAGCAGTTCTTC.

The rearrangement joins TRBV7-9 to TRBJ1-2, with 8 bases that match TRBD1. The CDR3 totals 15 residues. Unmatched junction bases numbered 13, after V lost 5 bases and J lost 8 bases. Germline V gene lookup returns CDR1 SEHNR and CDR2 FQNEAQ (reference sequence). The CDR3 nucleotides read TGTGCCAGCAGCCCATCCCGGGACAGGACGAGGGGCTACACCTTC. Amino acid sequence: CASSPSRDRTRGYTF. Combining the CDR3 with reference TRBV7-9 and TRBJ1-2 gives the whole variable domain DTGVSQNPRHKITKRGQNVTFRCDPISEHNRLYWYRQTLGQGPEFLTYFQNEAQLEKSRLLSDRFSAERPKGSFSTLEIQRTEQGDSAMYLCASSPSRDRTRGYTFGSGTRLTVV.

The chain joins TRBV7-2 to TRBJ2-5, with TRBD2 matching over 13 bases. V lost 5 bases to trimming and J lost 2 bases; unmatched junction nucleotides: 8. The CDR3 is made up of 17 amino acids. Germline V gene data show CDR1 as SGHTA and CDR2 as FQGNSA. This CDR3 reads CASSPTGGLAGQETQYF. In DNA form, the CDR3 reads TGTGCCAGCAGCCCTACCGGGGGACTAGCGGGACAAGAGACCCAGTACTTC.

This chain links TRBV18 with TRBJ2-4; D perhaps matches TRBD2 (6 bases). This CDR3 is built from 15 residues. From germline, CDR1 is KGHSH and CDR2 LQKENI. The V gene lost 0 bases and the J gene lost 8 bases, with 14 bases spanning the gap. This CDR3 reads CASSPPGAGGDIQYF. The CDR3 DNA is TGTGCCAGCTCACCACCCGGTGCCGGAGGGGACATTCAGTACTTC.

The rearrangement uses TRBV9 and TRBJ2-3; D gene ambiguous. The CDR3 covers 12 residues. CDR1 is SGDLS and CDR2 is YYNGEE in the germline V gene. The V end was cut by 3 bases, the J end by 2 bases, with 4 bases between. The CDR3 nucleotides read TGTGCCAGCAGCGGGAACACAGATACGCAGTATTTT. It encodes CASSGNTDTQYF.

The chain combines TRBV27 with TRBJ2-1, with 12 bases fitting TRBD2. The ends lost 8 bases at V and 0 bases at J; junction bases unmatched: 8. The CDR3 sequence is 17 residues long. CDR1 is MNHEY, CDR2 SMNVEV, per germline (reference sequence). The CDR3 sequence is CASFGTSGQSSYNEQFF. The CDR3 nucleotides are TGTGCCAGCTTCGGGACTAGCGGGCAGAGCTCCTACAATGAGCAGTTCTTC.

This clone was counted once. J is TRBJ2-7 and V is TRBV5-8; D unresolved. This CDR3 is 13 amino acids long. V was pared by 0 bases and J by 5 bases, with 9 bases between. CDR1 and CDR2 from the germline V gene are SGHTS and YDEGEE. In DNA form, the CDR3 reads TGTGCCAGCAGCTTGGGCCTTGGAAACGAGCAGTACTTC. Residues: CASSLGLGNEQYF. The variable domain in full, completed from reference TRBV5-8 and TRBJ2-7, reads EAGVTQSPTHLIKTRGQQATLRCSPISGHTSVYWYQQALGLGLQFLLWYDEGEERNRGNFPPRFSGRQFPNYSSELNVNALELEDSALYLCASSLGLGNEQYFGPGTRLTVT.

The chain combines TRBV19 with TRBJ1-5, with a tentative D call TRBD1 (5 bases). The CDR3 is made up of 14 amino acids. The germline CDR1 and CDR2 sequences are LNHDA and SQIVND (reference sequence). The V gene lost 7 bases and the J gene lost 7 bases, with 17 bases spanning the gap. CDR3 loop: CASTIQLGGQPQHF. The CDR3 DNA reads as TGTGCCAGTACCATCCAACTGGGGGGACAGCCCCAGCATTTT.

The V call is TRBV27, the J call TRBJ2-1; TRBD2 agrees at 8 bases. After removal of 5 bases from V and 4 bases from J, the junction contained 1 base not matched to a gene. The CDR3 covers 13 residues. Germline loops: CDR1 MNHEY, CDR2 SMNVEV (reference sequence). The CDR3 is CASSVAGYNEQFF. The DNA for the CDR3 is TGTGCCAGCAGTGTAGCGGGATACAATGAGCAGTTCTTC.

The CDR3 loop reads CSAMGPLGEYF. The CDR3, as DNA: TGCAGTGCCATGGGACCCCTGGGGGAGTACTTC. The genes are TRBV20-1 and TRBJ2-7; D is possibly TRBD1 or TRBD2 (5 bases each). With 6 bases removed from V and 11 bases from J, the gap between germline ends came to 17 bases. Germline V gene lookup returns CDR1 DFQATT and CDR2 SNEGSKA (reference sequence). The CDR3 is made up of 11 amino acids.

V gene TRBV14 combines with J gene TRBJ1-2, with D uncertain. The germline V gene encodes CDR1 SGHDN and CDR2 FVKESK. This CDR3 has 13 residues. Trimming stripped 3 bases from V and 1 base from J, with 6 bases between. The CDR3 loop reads CASSHTDNYGYTF. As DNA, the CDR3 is TGTGCCAGCAGCCACACCGATAACTATGGCTACACCTTC.

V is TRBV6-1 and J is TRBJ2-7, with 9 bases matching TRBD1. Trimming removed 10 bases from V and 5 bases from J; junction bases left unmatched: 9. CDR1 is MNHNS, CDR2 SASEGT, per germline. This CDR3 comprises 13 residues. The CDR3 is CATARDRADEQYF. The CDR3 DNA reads TGTGCCACCGCTCGGGACAGGGCGGACGAGCAGTACTTC.

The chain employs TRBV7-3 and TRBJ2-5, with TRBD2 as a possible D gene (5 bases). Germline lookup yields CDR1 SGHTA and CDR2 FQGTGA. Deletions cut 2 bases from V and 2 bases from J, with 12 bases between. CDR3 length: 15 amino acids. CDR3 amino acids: CASSLVGGLQETQYF. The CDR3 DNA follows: TGTGCCAGCAGCTTAGTCGGCGGGCTTCAAGAGACCCAGTACTTC.

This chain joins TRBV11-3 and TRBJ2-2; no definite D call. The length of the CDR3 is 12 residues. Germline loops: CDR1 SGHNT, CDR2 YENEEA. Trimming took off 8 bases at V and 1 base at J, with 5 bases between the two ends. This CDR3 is CASSGNTGELFF. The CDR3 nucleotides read TGTGCCAGCTCCGGGAACACCGGGGAGCTGTTTTTT. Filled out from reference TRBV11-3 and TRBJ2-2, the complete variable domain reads EAGVVQSPRYKIIEKKQPVAFWCNPISGHNTLYWYLQNLGQGPELLIRYENEEAVDDSQLPKDRFSAERLKGVDSTLKIQPAELGDSAVYLCASSGNTGELFFGEGSRLTVL.

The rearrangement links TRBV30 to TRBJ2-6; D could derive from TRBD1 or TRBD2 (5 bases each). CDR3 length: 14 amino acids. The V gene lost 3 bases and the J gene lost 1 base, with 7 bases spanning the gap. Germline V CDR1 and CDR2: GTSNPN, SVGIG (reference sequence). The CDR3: CAWSEGSGANVLTF. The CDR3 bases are TGTGCCTGGAGCGAGGGGTCTGGGGCCAACGTCCTGACTTTC.

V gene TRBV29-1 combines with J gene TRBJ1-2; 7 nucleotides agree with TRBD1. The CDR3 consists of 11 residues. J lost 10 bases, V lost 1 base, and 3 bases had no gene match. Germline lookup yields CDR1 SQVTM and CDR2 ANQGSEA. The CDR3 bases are TGCAGCGTTGAAGGACAGGGTATCTACACCTTC. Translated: CSVEGQGIYTF. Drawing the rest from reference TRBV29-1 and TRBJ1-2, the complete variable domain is SAVISQKPSRDICQRGTSLTIQCQVDSQVTMMFWYRQQPGQSLTLIATANQGSEATYESGFVIDKFPISRPNLTFSTLTVSNMSPEDSSIYLCSVEGQGIYTFGSGTRLTVV.

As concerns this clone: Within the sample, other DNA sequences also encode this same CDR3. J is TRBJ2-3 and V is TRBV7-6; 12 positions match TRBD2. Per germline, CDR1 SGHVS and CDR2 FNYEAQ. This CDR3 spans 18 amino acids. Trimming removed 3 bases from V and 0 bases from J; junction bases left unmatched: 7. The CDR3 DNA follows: TGTGCCAGCAGCTTCCCTAGCGGGGGGGCCGGGAGCACAGATACGCAGTATTTT. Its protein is CASSFPSGGAGSTDTQYF. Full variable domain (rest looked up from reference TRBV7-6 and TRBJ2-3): GAGVSQSPRYKVTKRGQDVALRCDPISGHVSLYWYRQALGQGPEFLTYFNYEAQQDKSGLPNDRFSAERPEGSISTLTIQRTEQRDSAMYRCASSFPSGGAGSTDTQYFGPGTRLTVL.

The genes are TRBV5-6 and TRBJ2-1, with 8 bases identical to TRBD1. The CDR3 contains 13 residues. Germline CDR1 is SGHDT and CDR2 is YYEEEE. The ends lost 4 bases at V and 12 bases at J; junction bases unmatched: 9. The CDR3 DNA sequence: TGTGCCAGCAGCGGGAACCGGGACAGGAGGCAGTTCTTC. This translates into CASSGNRDRRQFF.